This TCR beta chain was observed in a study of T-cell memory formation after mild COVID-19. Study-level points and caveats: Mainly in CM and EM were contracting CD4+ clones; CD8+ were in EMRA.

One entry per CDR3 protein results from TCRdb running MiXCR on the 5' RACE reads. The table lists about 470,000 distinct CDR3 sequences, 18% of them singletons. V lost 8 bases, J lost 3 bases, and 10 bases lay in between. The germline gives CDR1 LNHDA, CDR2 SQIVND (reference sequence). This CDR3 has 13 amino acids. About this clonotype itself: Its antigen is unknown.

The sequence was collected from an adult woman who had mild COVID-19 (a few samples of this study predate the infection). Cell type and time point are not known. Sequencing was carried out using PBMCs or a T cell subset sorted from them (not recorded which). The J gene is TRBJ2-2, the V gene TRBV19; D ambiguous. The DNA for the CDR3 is TGTGCCAGTCAGGAGCGATACACCGGGGAGCTGTTTTTT. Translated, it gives CASQERYTGELFF.